What follows describes a single TCR beta chain. Its antigen has not been determined. No base quality information exists; no much larger clone differs at one position. Repertoires were sampled multiple times during chemoradiotherapy, which allowed clonal expansion in the tumor microenvironment to be followed. The library was generated by the immunoSEQ multiplex PCR assay. Entries here come from immuneACCESS through TCRdb and include only in-frame sequences with V and J called. Some clones fail to appear in such tables; in the studies checked, an unresolved V gene covers under half of the shortfall, and the cause of the remainder is unknown. This sample gives under 50,000 clones in total; 76% of them show up just once. 4.5% to 6.5% of the sample is taken by the ten largest. This sample is drawn from a study of chemoradiotherapy in HPV16-positive cancers (dated by TCRdb to between 2022 and 2023). Study-level background: Candidate HPV-specific T-cell clones and common TCR motifs were defined by functional T-cell assays performed on cells from two HPV16-positive patients. The study set out to ask whether T-cell immunity against the HPV oncoproteins E6 and E7 changes over the course of chemoradiotherapy and whether that immunity affects survival. The candidate HPV-specific TCRs and motifs were then tracked in TCR repertoires from over 80 patients with HPV-related cancers. General study outcomes and caveats: Expansion of candidate HPV-specific clones and E7-related TCR motifs was observed in the tumor microenvironment during treatment, whereas no such expansion was observed for non-HPV-specific T cells. Only a couple of HPV16-positive patients were used to derive the functional definition of HPV-specific T cells, and the survival association was reported for HPV16-positive patients. Improved recurrence-free survival in HPV16-positive patients was associated with expansion of HPV-responsive T cells during chemoradiotherapy.

In the germline V gene, CDR1 corresponds to SGDLS and CDR2 to YYNGEE. The CDR3 contains 14 residues, cysteine and phenylalanine counted. Only the CDR3 part of the read is kept: 42 bases, read in frame from the first base. V is shortened by 4 bases, J by 6 bases, and the region joining them spans 17 bases. The chain is encoded by TRBV9 joined to TRBJ2-7; TRBD2 is a weak D gene call, 5 bases matching. The TCR originated in a human donor with HPV-associated anogenital cancer. The sequencing here drew on blood, taken from a patient who underwent chemoradiotherapy. The DNA reads as follows: TGTGCCAGCAGCCCAGATGGGGAGCCAACCGAGCAGTACTTC. Its translation reads: CASSPDGEPTEQYF.